This T cell receptor beta chain was found in a study of blood T cells in healthy people across ages. This CDR3 comprises 14 residues. V was clipped by 3 bases and J by 8 bases, with 16 bases between them. For the second PCR, which ran for roughly 7 to 11 cycles, a sample-barcoded 5' primer and a J-beta primer mix were used. TCRdb re-analysed the 5' RACE reads in MiXCR, keeping a single row per CDR3 protein. The sample consists of 540,000 or so distinct CDR3 sequences, approximately 27% of them appearing once. The sequence derives from a woman aged 70 to 79 in good health. The chain combines TRBV12-3 or TRBV12-4 with TRBJ1-2; no firm D call. The sample was blood. The CDR3 loop is CASSFEGRTRGYTF. For the CDR3, the DNA is TGTGCCAGCAGTTTTGAGGGTAGGACGCGCGGCTACACCTTC.